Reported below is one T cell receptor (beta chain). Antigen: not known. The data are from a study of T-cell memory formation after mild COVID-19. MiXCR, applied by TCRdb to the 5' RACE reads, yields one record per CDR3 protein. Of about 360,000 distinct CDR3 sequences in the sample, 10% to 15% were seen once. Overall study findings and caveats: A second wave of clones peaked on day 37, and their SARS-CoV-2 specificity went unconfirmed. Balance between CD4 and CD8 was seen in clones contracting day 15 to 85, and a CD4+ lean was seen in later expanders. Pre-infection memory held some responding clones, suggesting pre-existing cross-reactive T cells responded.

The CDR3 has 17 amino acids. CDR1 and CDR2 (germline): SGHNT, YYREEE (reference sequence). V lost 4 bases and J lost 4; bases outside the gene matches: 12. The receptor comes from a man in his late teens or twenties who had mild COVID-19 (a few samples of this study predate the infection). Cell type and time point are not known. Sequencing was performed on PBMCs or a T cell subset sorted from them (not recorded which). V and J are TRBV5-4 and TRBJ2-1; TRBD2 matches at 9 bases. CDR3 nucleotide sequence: TGTGCCAGCAGCCTTCTACATGGCGCGGGGGGGTACAATGAGCAGTTCTTC. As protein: CASSLLHGAGGYNEQFF.